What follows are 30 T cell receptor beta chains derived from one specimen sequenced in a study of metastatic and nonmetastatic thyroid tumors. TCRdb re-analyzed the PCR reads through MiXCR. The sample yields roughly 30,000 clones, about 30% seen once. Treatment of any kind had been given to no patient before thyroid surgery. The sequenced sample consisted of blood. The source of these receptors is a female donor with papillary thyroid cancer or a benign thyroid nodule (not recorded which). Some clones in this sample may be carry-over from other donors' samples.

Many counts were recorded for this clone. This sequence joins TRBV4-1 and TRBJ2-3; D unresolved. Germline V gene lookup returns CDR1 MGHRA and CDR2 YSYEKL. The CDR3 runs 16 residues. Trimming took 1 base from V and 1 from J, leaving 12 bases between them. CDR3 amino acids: CASSQVITAGTDTQYF. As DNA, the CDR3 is TGCGCCAGCAGCCAAGTCATTACGGCCGGCACAGATACGCAGTATTTT.

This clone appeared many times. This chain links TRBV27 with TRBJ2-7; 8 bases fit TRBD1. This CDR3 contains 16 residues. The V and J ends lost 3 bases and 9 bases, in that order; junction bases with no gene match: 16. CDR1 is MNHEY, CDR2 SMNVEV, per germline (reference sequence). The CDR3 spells CASSLYGRGLLGGQYF. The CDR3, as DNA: TGTGCCAGCAGTTTGTACGGCAGGGGGCTTTTGGGGGGGCAGTACTTC.

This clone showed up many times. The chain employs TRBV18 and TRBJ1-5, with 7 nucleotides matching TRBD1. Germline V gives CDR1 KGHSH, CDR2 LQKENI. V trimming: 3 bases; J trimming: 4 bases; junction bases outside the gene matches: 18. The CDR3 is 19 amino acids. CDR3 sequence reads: CASSPTNGETGQVNQPQHF. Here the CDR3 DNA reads TGTGCCAGCTCACCCACGAACGGCGAGACCGGACAGGTTAATCAGCCCCAGCATTTT.

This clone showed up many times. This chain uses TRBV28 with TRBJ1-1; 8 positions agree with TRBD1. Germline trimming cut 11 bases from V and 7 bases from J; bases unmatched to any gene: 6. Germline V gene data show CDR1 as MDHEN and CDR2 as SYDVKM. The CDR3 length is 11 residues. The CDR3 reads CAVRGLSEAFF. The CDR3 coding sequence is TGTGCCGTCAGGGGGCTGAGTGAAGCTTTCTTT. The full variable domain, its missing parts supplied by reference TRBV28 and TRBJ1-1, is DVKVTQSSRYLVKRTGEKVFLECVQDMDHENMFWYRQDPGLGLRLIYFSYDVKMKEKGDIPEGYSVSREKKERFSLILESASTNQTSMYLCAVRGLSEAFFGQGTRLTVV.

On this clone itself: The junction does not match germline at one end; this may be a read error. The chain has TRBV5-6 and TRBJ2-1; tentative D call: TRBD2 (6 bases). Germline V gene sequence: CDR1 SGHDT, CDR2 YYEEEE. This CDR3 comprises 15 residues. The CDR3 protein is CSSSLVRECYNEQFF. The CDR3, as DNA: TGTTCCAGCAGCTTGGTACGGGAGTGTTACAATGAGCAGTTCTTC.

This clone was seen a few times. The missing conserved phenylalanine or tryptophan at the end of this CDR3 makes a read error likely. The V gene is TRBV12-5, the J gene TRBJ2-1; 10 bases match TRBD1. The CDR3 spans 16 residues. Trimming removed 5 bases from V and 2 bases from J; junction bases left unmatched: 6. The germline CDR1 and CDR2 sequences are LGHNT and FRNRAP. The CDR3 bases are TGTGCTAGTGGTACAGAGGGACAGGGGACCTACAATGAGCAGTTCCTC. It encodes CASGTEGQGTYNEQFL.

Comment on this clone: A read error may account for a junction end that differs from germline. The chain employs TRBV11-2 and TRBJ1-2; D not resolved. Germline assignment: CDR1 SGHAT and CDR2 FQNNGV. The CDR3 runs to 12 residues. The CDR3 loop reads CASILQNYGHTF. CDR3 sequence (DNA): TGTGCCAGCATCTTACAAAACTATGGCCACACCTTC.

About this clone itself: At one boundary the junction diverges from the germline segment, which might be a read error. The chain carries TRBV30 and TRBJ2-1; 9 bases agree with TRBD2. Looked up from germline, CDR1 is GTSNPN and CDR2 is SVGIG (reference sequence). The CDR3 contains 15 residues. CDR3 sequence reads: CVWSHRAGGPIEQFF. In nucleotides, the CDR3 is TGTGTCTGGAGTCATCGTGCGGGAGGGCCTATTGAGCAGTTCTTC.

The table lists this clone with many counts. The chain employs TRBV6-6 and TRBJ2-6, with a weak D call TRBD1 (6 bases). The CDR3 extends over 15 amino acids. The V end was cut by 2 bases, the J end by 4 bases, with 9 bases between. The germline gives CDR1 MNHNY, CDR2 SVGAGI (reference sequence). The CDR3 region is CASSYEGTGANVLTF. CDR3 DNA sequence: TGTGCCAGCAGTTACGAGGGGACAGGGGCCAACGTCCTGACTTTC.

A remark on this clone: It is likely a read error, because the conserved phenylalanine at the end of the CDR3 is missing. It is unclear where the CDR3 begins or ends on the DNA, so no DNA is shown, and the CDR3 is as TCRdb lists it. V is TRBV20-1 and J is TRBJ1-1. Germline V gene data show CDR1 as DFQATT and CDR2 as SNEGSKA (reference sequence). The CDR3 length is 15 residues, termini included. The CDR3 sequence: CSARDGARLNTEALV.

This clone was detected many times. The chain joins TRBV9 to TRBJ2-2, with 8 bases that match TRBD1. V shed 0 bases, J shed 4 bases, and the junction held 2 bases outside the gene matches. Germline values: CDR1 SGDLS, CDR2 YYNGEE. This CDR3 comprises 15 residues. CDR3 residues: CASSVGQGTTGELFF. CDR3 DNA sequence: TGTGCCAGCAGCGTAGGACAGGGGACCACCGGGGAGCTGTTTTTT.

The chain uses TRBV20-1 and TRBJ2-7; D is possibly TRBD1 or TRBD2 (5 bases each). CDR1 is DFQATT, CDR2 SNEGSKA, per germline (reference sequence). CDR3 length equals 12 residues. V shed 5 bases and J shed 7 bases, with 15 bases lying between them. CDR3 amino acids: CSAPGPSGEQYF. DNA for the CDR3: TGCAGTGCTCCGGGACCTTCTGGGGAGCAGTACTTC.

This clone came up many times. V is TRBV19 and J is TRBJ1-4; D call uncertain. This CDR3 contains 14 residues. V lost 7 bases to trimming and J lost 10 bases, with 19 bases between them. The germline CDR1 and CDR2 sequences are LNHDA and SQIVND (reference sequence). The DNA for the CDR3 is TGTGCCAGTACCAATGGAAGGTTTGGAGGAAAACTGTTTTTT. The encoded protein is CASTNGRFGGKLFF.

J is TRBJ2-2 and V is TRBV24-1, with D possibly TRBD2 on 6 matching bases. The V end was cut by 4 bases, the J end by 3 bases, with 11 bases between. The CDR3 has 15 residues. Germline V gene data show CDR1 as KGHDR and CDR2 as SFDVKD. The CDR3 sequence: CATSERGEDTGELFF. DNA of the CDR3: TGTGCCACCAGTGAGCGAGGGGAGGACACCGGGGAGCTGTTTTTT.

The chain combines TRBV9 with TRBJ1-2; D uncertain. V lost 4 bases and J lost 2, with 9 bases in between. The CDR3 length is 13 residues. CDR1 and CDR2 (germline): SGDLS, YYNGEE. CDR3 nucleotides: TGTGCCAGCAGCAGGGATGAAAACTATGGCTACACCTTC. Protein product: CASSRDENYGYTF.

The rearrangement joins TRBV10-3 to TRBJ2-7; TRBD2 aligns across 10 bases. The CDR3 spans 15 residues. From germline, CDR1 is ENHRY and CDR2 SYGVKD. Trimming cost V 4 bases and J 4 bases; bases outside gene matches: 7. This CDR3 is CAISGRTSGAYEQYF. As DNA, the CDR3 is TGTGCCATCAGTGGCCGGACTAGCGGAGCATACGAGCAGTACTTC.

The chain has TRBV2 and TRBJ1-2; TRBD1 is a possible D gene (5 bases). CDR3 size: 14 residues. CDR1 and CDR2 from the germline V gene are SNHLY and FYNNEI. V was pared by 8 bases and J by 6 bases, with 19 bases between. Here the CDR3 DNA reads TGTGCCAGCCTACCGACAGTCCTCTCGGATGGCTACACCTTC. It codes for CASLPTVLSDGYTF.

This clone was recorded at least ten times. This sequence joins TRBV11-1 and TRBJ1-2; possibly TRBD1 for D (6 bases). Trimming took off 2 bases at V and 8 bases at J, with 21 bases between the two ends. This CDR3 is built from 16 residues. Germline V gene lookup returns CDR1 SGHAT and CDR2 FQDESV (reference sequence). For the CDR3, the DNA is TGTGCCAGCAGCTTATCTGGAGGGGAGACAGGAGGAGGCTACACCTTC. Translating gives CASSLSGGETGGGYTF.

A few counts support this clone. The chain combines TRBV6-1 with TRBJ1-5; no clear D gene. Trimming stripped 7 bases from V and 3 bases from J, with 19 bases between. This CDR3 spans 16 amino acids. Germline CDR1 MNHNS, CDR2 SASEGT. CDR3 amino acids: CASIATRDYINQPQHF. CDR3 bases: TGTGCCAGCATCGCTACCCGAGACTATATCAATCAGCCCCAGCATTTT.

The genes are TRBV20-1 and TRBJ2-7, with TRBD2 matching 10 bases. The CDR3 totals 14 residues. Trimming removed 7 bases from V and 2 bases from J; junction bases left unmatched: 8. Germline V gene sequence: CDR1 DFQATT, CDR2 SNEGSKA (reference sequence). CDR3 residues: CSGLLAGLTYEQYF. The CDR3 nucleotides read TGCAGTGGACTACTAGCGGGATTGACCTACGAGCAGTACTTC.

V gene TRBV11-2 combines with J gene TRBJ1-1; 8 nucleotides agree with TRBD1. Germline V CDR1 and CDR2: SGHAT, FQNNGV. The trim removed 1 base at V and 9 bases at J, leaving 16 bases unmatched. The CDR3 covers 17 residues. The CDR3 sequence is CASSLGGTGTHGSQAFF. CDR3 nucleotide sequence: TGTGCCAGCAGCTTAGGAGGGACAGGTACTCATGGATCCCAAGCTTTCTTT.

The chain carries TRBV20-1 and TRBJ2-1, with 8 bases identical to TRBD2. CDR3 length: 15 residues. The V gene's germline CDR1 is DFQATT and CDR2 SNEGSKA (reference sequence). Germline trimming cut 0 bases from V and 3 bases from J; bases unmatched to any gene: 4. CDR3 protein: CSARDQAGGYNEQFF. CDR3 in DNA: TGCAGTGCTAGAGATCAGGCGGGAGGCTACAATGAGCAGTTCTTC.

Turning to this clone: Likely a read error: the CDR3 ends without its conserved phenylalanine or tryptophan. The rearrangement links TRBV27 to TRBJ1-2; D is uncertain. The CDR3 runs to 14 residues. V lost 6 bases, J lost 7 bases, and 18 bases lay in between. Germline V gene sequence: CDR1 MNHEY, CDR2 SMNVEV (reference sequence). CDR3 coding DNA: TGTGCCAGCAGATCACAGCGGGCGTTCGCTGGCTACACCGTC. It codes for CASRSQRAFAGYTV.

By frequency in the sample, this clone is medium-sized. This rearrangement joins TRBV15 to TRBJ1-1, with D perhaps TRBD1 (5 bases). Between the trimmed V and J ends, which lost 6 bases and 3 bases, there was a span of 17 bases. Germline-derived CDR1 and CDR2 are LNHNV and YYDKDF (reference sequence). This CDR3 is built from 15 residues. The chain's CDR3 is CATRVVPGKDTEAFF. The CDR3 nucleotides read TGTGCCACCAGAGTGGTCCCAGGGAAGGACACTGAAGCTTTCTTT. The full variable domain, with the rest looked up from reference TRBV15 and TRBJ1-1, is DAMVIQNPRYQVTQFGKPVTLSCSQTLNHNVMYWYQQKSSQAPKLLFHYYDKDFNNEADTPDNFQSRRPNTSFCFLDIRSPGLGDTAMYLCATRVVPGKDTEAFFGQGTRLTVV.

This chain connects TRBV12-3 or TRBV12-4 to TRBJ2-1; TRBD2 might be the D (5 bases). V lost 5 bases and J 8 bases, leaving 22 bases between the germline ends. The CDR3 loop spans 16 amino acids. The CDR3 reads CASSRTGIRVTDEQFF. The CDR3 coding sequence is TGTGCCAGCAGTCGAACCGGGATCCGTGTCACCGATGAGCAGTTCTTC.

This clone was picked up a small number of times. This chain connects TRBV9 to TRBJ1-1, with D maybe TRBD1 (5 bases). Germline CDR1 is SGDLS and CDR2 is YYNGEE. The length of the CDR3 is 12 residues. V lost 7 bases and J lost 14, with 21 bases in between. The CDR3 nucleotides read TGTGCCAGCGGGGGACTGAACACGGTAGCATTCTTT. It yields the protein CASGGLNTVAFF. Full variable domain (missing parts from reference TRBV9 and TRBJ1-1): DSGVTQTPKHLITATGQRVTLRCSPRSGDLSVYWYQQSLDQGLQFLIQYYNGEERAKGNILERFSAQQFPDLHSELNLSSLELGDSALYFCASGGLNTVAFFGQGTRLTVV.

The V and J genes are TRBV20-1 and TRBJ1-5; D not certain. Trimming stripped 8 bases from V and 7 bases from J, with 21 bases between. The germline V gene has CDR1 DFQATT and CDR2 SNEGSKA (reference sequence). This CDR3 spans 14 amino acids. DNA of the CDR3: TGCAGTTCTATACCCTTAGCCGGGGTCCAGCCCCAGCATTTT. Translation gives CSSIPLAGVQPQHF.

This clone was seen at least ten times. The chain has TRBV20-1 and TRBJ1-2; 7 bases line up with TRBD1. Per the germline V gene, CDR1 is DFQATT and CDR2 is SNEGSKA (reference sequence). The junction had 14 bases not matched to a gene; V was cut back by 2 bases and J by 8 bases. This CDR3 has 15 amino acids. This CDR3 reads CSARTNDREEGGYTF. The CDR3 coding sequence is TGCAGTGCTAGAACTAACGACAGGGAAGAAGGAGGCTACACCTTC.

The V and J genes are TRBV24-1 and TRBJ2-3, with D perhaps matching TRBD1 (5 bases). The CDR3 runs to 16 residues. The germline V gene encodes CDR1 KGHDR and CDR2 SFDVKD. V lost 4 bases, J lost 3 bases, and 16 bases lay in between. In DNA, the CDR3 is TGTGCCACCAGTGACAATACAGGATCCCGGACAGATACGCAGTATTTT. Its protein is CATSDNTGSRTDTQYF.

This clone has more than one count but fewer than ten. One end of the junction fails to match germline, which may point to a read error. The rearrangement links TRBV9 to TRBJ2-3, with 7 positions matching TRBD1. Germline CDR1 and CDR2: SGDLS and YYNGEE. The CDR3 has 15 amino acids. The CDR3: CASIVGGDSTGTQYF. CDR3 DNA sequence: TGTGCCAGCATCGTAGGTGGGGACAGTACAGGTACGCAGTATTTT. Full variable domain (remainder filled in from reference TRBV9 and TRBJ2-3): DSGVTQTPKHLITATGQRVTLRCSPRSGDLSVYWYQQSLDQGLQFLIQYYNGEERAKGNILERFSAQQFPDLHSELNLSSLELGDSALYFCASIVGGDSTGTQYFGPGTRLTVL.